What follows are 5 T cell receptor beta chains derived from one specimen sequenced in a study of OX40 agonist ivuxolimab in advanced cancers. Assay: immunoSEQ multiplex PCR; the TCRdb copy retains only in-frame clones and omits some. The data contain roughly 100,000 clones, around nine tenths of them seen just once; the ten biggest clones take up approximately 0.78%. The sequencing used CD4+ or CD8+ T cells sorted from blood, collected in a trial of the OX40 agonist ivuxolimab. These receptors were collected from an adult with an advanced solid tumor such as melanoma, head and neck, liver or kidney cancer.

This rearrangement joins TRBV6-6 to TRBJ1-1; D not resolved. The V end lost 2 bases, the J end lost 0 bases, and 7 bases lay between the germline ends. The CDR3 runs 14 residues. Germline V gene data show CDR1 as MNHNY and CDR2 as SVGAGI (reference sequence). CDR3 coding DNA: TGTGCCAGCAGTTACGCGGGGATGAACACTGAAGCTTTCTTT. Residues: CASSYAGMNTEAFF.

The CDR3 nucleotides read TGCGCCAGCAGCCCCAGGACAGGGGGGCGCAATCAGCCCCAGCATTTT. It is translated as CASSPRTGGRNQPQHF. The chain carries TRBV10-1 and TRBJ1-5; 10 bases match TRBD1. The germline gives CDR1 WNHNN, CDR2 SYGVQD (reference sequence). The CDR3 runs 16 residues. V dropped 6 bases and J dropped 2; count of bases not matched to a gene: 7.

This sequence joins TRBV19 and TRBJ1-5; TRBD1 agrees at 8 bases. This CDR3 contains 15 residues. V lost 6 bases to trimming and J lost 0 bases; unmatched junction nucleotides: 4. CDR1 is LNHDA and CDR2 is SQIVND in the germline V gene (reference sequence). This CDR3 reads CASSQGASSNQPQHF. CDR3 in DNA: TGTGCCAGTAGCCAGGGGGCTTCTAGCAATCAGCCCCAGCATTTT. The complete variable domain, with remaining parts taken from reference TRBV19 and TRBJ1-5, reads DGGITQSPKYLFRKEGQNVTLSCEQNLNHDAMYWYRQDPGQGLRLIYYSQIVNDFQKGDIAEGYSVSREKKESFPLTVTSAQKNPTAFYLCASSQGASSNQPQHFGDGTRLSIL.

V gene TRBV6-1 combines with J gene TRBJ2-7, with 11 bases lining up with TRBD2. This CDR3 comprises 14 residues. J lost 5 bases, V lost 10 bases, and 10 bases had no gene match. Germline V gene lookup returns CDR1 MNHNS and CDR2 SASEGT. CDR3 residues: CAINSGRGRDEQYF. CDR3 sequence (DNA): TGTGCCATCAATAGCGGGAGGGGTAGGGACGAGCAGTACTTC.

V gene TRBV6-1 combines with J gene TRBJ2-5; possibly TRBD1 for D (5 bases). The J call may be wrong; the DNA end is better matched by TRBJ2-7. Germline V gene lookup returns CDR1 MNHNS and CDR2 SASEGT. The CDR3 runs to 15 residues. The chain's CDR3 is CASSALTGSSYEQYF. In DNA, the CDR3 is TGTGCCAGCAGTGCGCTCACAGGTAGCTCCTACGAGCAGTACTTC.